In its sample, the clone carrying this T cell receptor (beta chain) was seen many times. Its antigen is not identified. A much larger clonotype is one base distant, so this may be a read error. The same CDR3 also results from other DNA sequences found in this sample. Before thyroid surgery, none of the patients had received any treatment. These data are taken from a study of metastatic and nonmetastatic thyroid tumors. Study overall: Thyroid patients, malignant and benign, had repertoires compared across blood and tumor or nodule tissue. General study findings and limits: TCR beta diversity was reportedly significantly higher in malignant thyroid tumors than benign nodules, in blood and tumor.

This CDR3 contains 18 residues. V was pared by 3 bases and J by 0 bases, with 13 bases of the junction left unmatched. CDR1 and CDR2 from the germline V gene are SGHAT and FQNNGV. How the authors handled the data: Clinicopathological groups supplied CDR3 differences that were used to build a distant-metastasis classifier for papillary thyroid cancer. TCRdb re-analyzed the PCR reads using MiXCR. TCRdb, not the authors, supplied the V and J calls. The data show over 35,000 clones, with around a sixth seen just once and 9% to 10% held by the top ten. The rearrangement links TRBV11-2 to TRBJ2-7; 8 nucleotides agree with TRBD2. This receptor was identified in a female donor with papillary thyroid cancer or a benign thyroid nodule (not recorded which). Some clones in this sample may be carry-over from other donors' samples. The sequencing sample was made of tumor tissue. The CDR3, as DNA: TGTGCCAGCAGCTTGGGGCCCGGGGGGGGGCTGAGCTCCTACGAGCAGTACTTC. The encoded protein is CASSLGPGGGLSSYEQYF.